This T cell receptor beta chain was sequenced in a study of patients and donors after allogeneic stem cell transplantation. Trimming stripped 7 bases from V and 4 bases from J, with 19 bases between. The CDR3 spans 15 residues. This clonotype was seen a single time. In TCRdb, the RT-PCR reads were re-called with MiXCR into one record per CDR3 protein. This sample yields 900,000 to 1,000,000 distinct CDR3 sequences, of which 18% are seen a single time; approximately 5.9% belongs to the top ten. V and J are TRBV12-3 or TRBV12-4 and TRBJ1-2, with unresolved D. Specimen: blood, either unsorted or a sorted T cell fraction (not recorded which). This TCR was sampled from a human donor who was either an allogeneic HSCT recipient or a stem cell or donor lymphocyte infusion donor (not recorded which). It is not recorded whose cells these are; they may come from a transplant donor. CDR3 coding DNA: TGTGCCAGCACCAAGACACCGAAAGGATGCTATGGCTACACCTTC. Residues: CASTKTPKGCYGYTF.